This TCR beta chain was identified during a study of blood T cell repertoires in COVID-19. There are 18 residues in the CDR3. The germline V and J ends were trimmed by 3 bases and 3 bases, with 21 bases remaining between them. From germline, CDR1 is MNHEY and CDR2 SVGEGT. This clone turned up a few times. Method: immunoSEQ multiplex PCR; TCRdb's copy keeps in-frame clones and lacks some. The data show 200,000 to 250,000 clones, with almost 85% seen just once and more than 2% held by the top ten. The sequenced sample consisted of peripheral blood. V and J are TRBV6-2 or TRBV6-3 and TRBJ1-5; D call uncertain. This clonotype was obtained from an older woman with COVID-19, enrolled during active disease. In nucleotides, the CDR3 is TGTGCCAGCAGTTATAAGTCGGGCACGGGATCCGACAATCAGCCCCAGCATTTT. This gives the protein CASSYKSGTGSDNQPQHF.